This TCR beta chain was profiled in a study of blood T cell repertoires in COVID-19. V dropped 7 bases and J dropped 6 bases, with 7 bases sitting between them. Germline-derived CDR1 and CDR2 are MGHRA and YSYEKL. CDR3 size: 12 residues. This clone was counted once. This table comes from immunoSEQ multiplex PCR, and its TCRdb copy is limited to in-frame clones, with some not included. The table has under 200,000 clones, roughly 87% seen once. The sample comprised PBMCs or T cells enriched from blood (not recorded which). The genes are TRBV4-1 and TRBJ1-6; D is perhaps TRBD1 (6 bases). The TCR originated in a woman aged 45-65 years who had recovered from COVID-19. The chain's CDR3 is CASKGVNSPLHF. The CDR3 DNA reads TGCGCCAGCAAGGGGGTTAATTCACCCCTCCACTTT.